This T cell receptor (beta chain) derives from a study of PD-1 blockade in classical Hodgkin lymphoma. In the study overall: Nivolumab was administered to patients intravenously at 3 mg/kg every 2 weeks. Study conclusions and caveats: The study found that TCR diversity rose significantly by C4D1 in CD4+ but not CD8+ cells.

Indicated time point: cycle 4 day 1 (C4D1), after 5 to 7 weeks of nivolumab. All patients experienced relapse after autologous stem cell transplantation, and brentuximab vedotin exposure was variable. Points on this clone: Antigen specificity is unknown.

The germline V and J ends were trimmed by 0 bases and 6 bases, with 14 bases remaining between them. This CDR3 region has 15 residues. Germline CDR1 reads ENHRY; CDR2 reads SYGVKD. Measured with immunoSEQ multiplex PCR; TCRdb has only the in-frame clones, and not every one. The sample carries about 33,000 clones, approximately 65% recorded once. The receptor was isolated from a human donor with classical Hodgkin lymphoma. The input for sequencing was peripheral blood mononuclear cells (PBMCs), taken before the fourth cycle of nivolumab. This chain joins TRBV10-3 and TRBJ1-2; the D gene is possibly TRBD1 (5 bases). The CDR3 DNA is TGTGCCATCAGTGAGTCGAAGTATCAGGGAAATGGCTACACCTTC. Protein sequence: CAISESKYQGNGYTF.